This T cell receptor beta chain was found in a study of cytomegalovirus exposure and HLA in healthy donors. Overall study results and limits: CMV serostatus alone was available as immune exposure information.

The CDR3 sequence is 11 residues long. Germline V gene sequence: CDR1 MNHNY, CDR2 SVGAGI (reference sequence). V was clipped by 6 bases and J by 10 bases, with 12 bases between them. The PCR made use of 60 Vbeta and 13 Jbeta primers. Repertoires were generated with immunoSEQ multiplex PCR, while TCRdb's copy carries only in-frame clones and drops some. The table has over 150,000 clones, roughly four fifths seen once. This clone has just a few counts. Its antigen is currently unknown. The specimen sequenced was PBMCs. The chain uses TRBV6-6 and TRBJ1-2; a weak D match, TRBD1 (5 bases). The sequence was collected from a woman aged 25 to 39 in good health and CMV-seropositive. For the CDR3, the DNA is TGTGCCAGCAGCCGACAGTTAGCCTACACCTTC. Translated: CASSRQLAYTF.